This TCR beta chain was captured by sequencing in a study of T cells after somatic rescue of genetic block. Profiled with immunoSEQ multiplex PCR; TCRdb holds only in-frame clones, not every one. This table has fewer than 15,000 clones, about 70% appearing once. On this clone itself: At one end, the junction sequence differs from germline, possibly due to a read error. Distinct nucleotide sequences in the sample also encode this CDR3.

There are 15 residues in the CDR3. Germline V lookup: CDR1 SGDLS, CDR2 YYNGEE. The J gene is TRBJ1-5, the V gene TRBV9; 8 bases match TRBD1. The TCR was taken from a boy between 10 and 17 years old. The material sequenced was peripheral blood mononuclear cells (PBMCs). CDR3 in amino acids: CASSASDRGNQPQHF. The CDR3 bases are TGTGCCAGCAGCGCCTCCGACAGGGGCAACCAGCCCCAGCATTTT.